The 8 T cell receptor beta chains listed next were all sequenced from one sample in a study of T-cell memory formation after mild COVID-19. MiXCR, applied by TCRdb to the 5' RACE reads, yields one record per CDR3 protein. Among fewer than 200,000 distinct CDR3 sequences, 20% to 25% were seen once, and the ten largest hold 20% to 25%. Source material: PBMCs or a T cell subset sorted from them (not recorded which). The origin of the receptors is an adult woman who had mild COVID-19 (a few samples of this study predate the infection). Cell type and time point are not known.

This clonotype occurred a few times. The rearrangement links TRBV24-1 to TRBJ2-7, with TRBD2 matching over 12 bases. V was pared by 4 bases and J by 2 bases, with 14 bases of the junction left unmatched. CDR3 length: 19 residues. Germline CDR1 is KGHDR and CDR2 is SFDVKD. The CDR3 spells CATSEGRELAGGGPYEQYF. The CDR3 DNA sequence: TGTGCCACCAGTGAGGGAAGAGAACTAGCGGGAGGAGGGCCCTACGAGCAGTACTTC.

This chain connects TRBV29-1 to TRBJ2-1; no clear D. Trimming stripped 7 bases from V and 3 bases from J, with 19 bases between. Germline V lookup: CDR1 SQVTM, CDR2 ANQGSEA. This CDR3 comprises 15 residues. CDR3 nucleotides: TGCAGCGCTCAAGTCGTCGTGGACGGCTACAATGAGCAGTTCTTC. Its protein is CSAQVVVDGYNEQFF.

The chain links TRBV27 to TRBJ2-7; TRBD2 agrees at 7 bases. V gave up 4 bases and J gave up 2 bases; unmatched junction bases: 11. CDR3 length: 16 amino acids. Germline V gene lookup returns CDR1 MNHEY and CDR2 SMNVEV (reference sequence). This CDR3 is CASSSRSSGVPYEQYF. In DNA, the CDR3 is TGTGCCAGCAGTTCTCGGTCTAGCGGCGTACCCTACGAGCAGTACTTC.

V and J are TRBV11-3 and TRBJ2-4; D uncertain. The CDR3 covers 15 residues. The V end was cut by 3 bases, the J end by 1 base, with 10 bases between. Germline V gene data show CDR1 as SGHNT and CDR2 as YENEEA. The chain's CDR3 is CASSFGTKAKNIQYF. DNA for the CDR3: TGTGCCAGCAGCTTTGGAACTAAGGCCAAAAACATTCAGTACTTC.

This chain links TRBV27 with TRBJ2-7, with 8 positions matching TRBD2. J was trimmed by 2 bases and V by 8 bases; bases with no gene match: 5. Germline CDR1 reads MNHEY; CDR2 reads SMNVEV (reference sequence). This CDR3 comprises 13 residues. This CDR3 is CASGLTSAYEQYF. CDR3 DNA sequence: TGTGCCAGCGGGCTGACTAGCGCCTACGAGCAGTACTTC.

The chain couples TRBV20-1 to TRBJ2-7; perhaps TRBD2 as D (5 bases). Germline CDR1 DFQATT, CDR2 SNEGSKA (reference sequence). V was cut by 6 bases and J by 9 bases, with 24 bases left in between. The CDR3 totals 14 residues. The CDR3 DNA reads TGCAGTGCCTACACCCCCGGACGGGGATATGGGCAGTACTTC. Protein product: CSAYTPGRGYGQYF.

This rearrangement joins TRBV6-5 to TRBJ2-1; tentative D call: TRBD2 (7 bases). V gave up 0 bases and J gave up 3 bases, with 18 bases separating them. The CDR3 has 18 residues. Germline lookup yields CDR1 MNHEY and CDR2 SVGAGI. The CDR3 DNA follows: TGTGCCAGCAGTTACTCGCGGGGGTGGCGGGACAACTACAATGAGCAGTTCTTC. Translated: CASSYSRGWRDNYNEQFF.

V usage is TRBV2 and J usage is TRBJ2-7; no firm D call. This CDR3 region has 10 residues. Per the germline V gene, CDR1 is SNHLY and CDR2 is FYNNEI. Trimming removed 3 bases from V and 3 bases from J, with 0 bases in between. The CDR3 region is CASSDYEQYF. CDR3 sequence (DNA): TGTGCCAGCAGTGACTACGAGCAGTACTTC.